A selection of T cell receptor beta chains follows, all from one sample in a study of long-term antiretroviral therapy in people with HIV. Clones were read by immunoSEQ multiplex PCR, and TCRdb kept only the in-frame ones, dropping some. Here the sample spans about 7,200 clones, around 70% being singletons. The input for sequencing was unsorted PBMCs, taken approximately eleven months before starting antiretroviral therapy. The origin of the receptors is a man in his forties with HIV. The CDR3 runs from the conserved cysteine through the conserved F or W. The D gene is left open where the match is weak. Rows give clone size only sometimes, using once, few, many, or a class for an expanded clone.

V,J,D,size,DNA,CDR3
TRBV7-9,TRBJ1-5,.,large,TGTGCCAGCAGCTCTAGCGGTCAGCCCCAGCATTTT,CASSSSGQPQHF
TRBV2,TRBJ1-5,.,.,TGTGCCAGCAGTGATCGGGGAGTTAGCAATCAGCCCCAGCATTTT,CASSDRGVSNQPQHF
TRBV6-4,TRBJ1-5,TRBD1,.,TGTGCCAGCAGTGACCCCACCCGTAGGGCGACAGGGGGCGTTCAGCCCCAGCATTTT,CASSDPTRRATGGVQPQHF
TRBV2,TRBJ2-3,.,.,TGTGCCAGCACCCCACAGGTTAATCGGAGAGATACGCAGTATTTT,CASTPQVNRRDTQYF
TRBV20-1,TRBJ2-3,.,.,TGCAGTGCTAGAGTTGAAGATACGCAGTATTTT,CSARVEDTQYF
TRBV9,TRBJ1-4,TRBD1,.,TGTGCCAGCGGGGGACAGGGAATTGGTGAAAAACTGTTTTTT,CASGGQGIGEKLFF
TRBV4-1,TRBJ1-5,.,.,TGCGCCAGCAGCCTTTCCTTTGGGGGCGATCAGCCCCAGCATTTT,CASSLSFGGDQPQHF
TRBV7-8,TRBJ1-5,.,.,TGTGCCAGCAGCCTTTTGCAGGGGCAGCCCCAGCATTTT,CASSLLQGQPQHF
TRBV27,TRBJ2-3,.,.,TGTGCCAGCAGTTTAACGGTTCCCGGCGGGCTCCGCACAGATACGCAGTATTTT,CASSLTVPGGLRTDTQYF
TRBV15,TRBJ2-7,.,.,TGTGCCACCAGCAGAGGTGACGAGCAGTACTTC,CATSRGDEQYF
TRBV6-6,TRBJ2-7,.,.,TGTGCTGAGGGAGCTAGCTCCTACGAGCAGTACTTC,CAEGASSYEQYF
TRBV6-4,TRBJ2-2,.,.,TGTGCCAGCAGTGACCCCCCTGGTGCCACCGGGGAGCTGTTTTTT,CASSDPPGATGELFF
TRBV11-2,TRBJ1-1,TRBD1,.,TGTGCCAGCAGATTGACAGGGCTGAACACTGAAGCTTTCTTT,CASRLTGLNTEAFF
TRBV4-3,TRBJ2-3,.,.,TGCGCCAGCAGCCTGGCTGAGAGCACAGATACGCAGTATTTT,CASSLAESTDTQYF
TRBV15,TRBJ2-7,TRBD1,.,TGTGCCACCAGCAGAGGGACAGGGGTTTTCGAGCAGTACTTC,CATSRGTGVFEQYF
TRBV2,TRBJ2-3,TRBD2,.,TGTGCCAGCAGTGAAAAGCGGGGGGGCTCACAGTATTTT,CASSEKRGGSQYF
TRBV9,TRBJ1-3,.,once,TGTGCCAGCAGCGAGGGACATGACTCTGGAAACACCATATATTTT,CASSEGHDSGNTIYF
TRBV19,TRBJ1-2,.,.,TGTGCCAGTAGCGCGGCGAACTATGGCTACACCTTC,CASSAANYGYTF
TRBV5-1,TRBJ2-1,.,.,TGCGCCAGCAGCTCGACTGACGGGCGGGCTGAGCAGTTCTTC,CASSSTDGRAEQFF
TRBV30,TRBJ1-5,TRBD1,.,TGTGCCTGGAGTTTACAGGGGGGTCAGCCCCAGCATTTT,CAWSLQGGQPQHF
TRBV30,TRBJ1-1,.,medium-sized,TGTGCCTGGAGGGAACTCATGAACACTGAAGCTTTCTTT,CAWRELMNTEAFF
TRBV4-3,TRBJ1-4,.,.,TGCGCCAGCAGCCAAGATCTCCCCGGGGGCGTGAATGAAAAACTGTTTTTT,CASSQDLPGGVNEKLFF
TRBV7-6,TRBJ1-4,.,.,TGTGCCAGCAGCTTAGACGAGGCAACTAATGAAAAACTGTTTTTT,CASSLDEATNEKLFF
TRBV29-1,TRBJ2-7,.,once,TGCAGCGTCCAGTCCCGGACGTCCTACGAGCAGTACTTC,CSVQSRTSYEQYF
TRBV6-1,TRBJ2-7,TRBD2,.,TGTGCCAGCAGTGAATTGGGACTAGCGGGGGGTCTCCGCGAGCAGTACTTC,CASSELGLAGGLREQYF
TRBV19,TRBJ2-7,.,large,TGTGCCAGTAGTATGGACGTCGGGACCTACGAGCAGTACTTC,CASSMDVGTYEQYF
TRBV7-2,TRBJ1-1,.,.,TGTGCCAGCAGCTTTAGGTCGAACACTGAAGCTTTCTTT,CASSFRSNTEAFF
TRBV10-1,TRBJ2-7,TRBD2,.,TGCGCCAGCAGACCGGGGGGGACCTACGAGCAGTACTTC,CASRPGGTYEQYF
TRBV10-2,TRBJ2-7,.,.,TGCGCCAGCAGTGATAATGGGTCAGGGTGGGAGCAGTACTTC,CASSDNGSGWEQYF